This entry is about one T cell receptor beta chain. The study profiled TCR beta VDJ and CDR3 using genomic DNA as template. TCRdb processed the reads anew with MiXCR; each CDR3 protein has one entry. The sample gives 200,000 to 250,000 distinct CDR3 sequences, around 60% of which show up once; about 29% is in the top ten. V dropped 3 bases and J dropped 3; count of bases not matched to a gene: 3. CDR1 SGHRS and CDR2 YFSETQ come from the germline V gene. The CDR3 consists of 14 residues. This sample is drawn from a study of CD8+CD57+ T cells in acquired aplastic anemia. The chain combines TRBV5-1 with TRBJ1-1, with 9 bases aligning to TRBD1. Sequenced input: sorted CD4+, CD8+, or CD8+CD57+ T cells (not recorded which) from PBMCs. The receptor comes from a human donor in good health. This CDR3 reads CASSSGTGYTEAFF. In DNA, the CDR3 is TGCGCCAGCAGCTCGGGGACAGGGTACACTGAAGCTTTCTTT.